This record covers a single T cell receptor beta chain. As yet, its antigen is unknown. The sample is drawn from a study of cytomegalovirus exposure and HLA in healthy donors. The CDR3 is 14 residues long. Unmatched junction bases numbered 4, after V lost 4 bases and J lost 3 bases. Germline V lookup: CDR1 SGHTS, CDR2 YDEGEE. Study-wide findings and caveats: With later analysis, a missense DCLRE1C variant became linked to TCR beta V- and J-gene trimming.

13 Jbeta primers and 60 Vbeta primers were used for the PCR. Produced via immunoSEQ multiplex PCR; TCRdb's table is partial and in-frame only. The sample records 200,000 to 250,000 clones, around 80% being singletons. V usage is TRBV5-8 and J usage is TRBJ1-3, with TRBD1 matching over 7 bases. The sequencing sample was made of PBMCs. The sequence derives from a man aged 40-49 years in good health and CMV-seronegative. The CDR3 protein is CASSQTGIGNTIYF. CDR3 DNA sequence: TGTGCCAGCAGCCAGACAGGGATTGGAAACACCATATATTTT.